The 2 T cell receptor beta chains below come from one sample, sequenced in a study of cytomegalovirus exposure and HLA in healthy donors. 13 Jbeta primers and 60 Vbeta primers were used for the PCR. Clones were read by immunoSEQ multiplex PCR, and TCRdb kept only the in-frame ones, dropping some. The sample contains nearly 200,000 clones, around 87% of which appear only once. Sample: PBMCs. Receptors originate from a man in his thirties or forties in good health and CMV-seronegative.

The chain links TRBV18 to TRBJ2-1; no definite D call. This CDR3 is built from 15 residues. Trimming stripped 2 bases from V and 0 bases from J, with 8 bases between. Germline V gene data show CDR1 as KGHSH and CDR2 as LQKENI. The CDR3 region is CASSPTMSSYNEQFF. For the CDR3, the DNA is TGTGCCAGCTCACCAACGATGAGCTCCTACAATGAGCAGTTCTTC.

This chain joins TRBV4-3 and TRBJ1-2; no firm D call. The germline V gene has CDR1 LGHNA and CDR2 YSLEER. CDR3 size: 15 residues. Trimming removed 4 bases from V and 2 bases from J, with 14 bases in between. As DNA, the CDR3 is TGCGCCAGCAGCCCAACGACAACAGAGAACTATGGCTACACCTTC. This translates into CASSPTTTENYGYTF.